The 10 T cell receptor beta chains given below trace back to one sample, sequenced in a study of blood T cell repertoires in COVID-19. Repertoires were generated with immunoSEQ multiplex PCR, while TCRdb's copy carries only in-frame clones and drops some. The table records 200,000 to 250,000 clones, nearly 90% of them present only once. Source material: PBMCs or T cells enriched from blood (not recorded which). The receptors come from a man aged 25-45 years who had been exposed to COVID-19.

The J gene is TRBJ1-5, the V gene TRBV19, with 7 bases aligning to TRBD1. This CDR3 has 15 residues. Germline assignment: CDR1 LNHDA and CDR2 SQIVND (reference sequence). The V gene end was trimmed by 7 bases and the J gene end by 0 bases; junction bases not matched to a gene: 6. The CDR3 DNA follows: TGTGCCAGTATACAGGGGACCCATAGCAATCAGCCCCAGCATTTT. It is translated as CASIQGTHSNQPQHF.

The chain is built from TRBV27 and TRBJ1-1; the match to TRBD1 covers 7 bases. The CDR3 has 15 amino acids. The V segment lost 5 bases and the J segment 7 bases; nucleotides outside the gene matches: 13. Germline V gives CDR1 MNHEY, CDR2 SMNVEV (reference sequence). CDR3 loop: CASSRGIGGVGEAFF. CDR3 coding DNA: TGTGCCAGCAGTCGGGGAATAGGGGGCGTGGGTGAAGCTTTCTTT.

The V call is TRBV3-1 (or the pseudogene TRBV3-2), the J call TRBJ2-2; no definite D call. CDR1 is LGHDT and CDR2 is YNNKEL in the germline V gene (reference sequence). V was shortened by 11 bases and J by 0 bases, with 13 bases between the two germline ends. The CDR3 is 14 amino acids. CDR3 DNA: TGTGCCTCTCGAGAACTTACGAACACCGGGGAGCTGTTTTTT. It codes for CASRELTNTGELFF.

The V call is TRBV12-3 or TRBV12-4, the J call TRBJ1-6, with D possibly being TRBD1 (5 bases). V was trimmed by 6 bases and J by 12 bases, leaving 12 bases between them. The CDR3 runs to 12 residues. The CDR3 sequence is CASSLTGRPLHF. CDR3 in DNA: TGTGCCAGCAGCCTAACAGGCCGACCCCTCCACTTT.

The gene calls are TRBV7-3 and TRBJ2-3, with D hard to call. This CDR3 is built from 15 residues. Germline V gene data show CDR1 as SGHTA and CDR2 as FQGTGA. Trimming removed 2 bases at V and 3 bases at J, with 12 bases between. CDR3 DNA: TGTGCCAGCAGCTTATCCCGGAGAAATACAGATACGCAGTATTTT. The encoded protein is CASSLSRRNTDTQYF.

The chain is built from TRBV5-6 and TRBJ2-2; 8 bases agree with TRBD1. Germline CDR1 reads SGHDT; CDR2 reads YYEEEE. There are 15 residues in the CDR3. J gave up 4 bases and V 3 bases, and 5 bases lay outside the gene matches. CDR3 nucleotides: TGTGCCAGCAGCTCACTAACAGGGGGCACCGGGGAGCTGTTTTTT. This translates into CASSSLTGGTGELFF.

The V and J genes are TRBV24-1 and TRBJ1-2, with D maybe TRBD1 (6 bases). This CDR3 contains 12 residues. Germline CDR1 and CDR2: KGHDR and SFDVKD. Trimming shortened V by 12 bases and J by 8 bases, and 18 bases separated the two germline ends. The CDR3 sequence is CAPWGGAEGYTF. The CDR3 bases are TGTGCCCCATGGGGGGGCGCGGAAGGCTACACCTTC.

The chain is built from TRBV18 and TRBJ1-4, with D perhaps matching TRBD1 (5 bases). V lost 3 bases, J lost 0 bases, and 11 bases lay in between. CDR1 KGHSH and CDR2 LQKENI come from the germline V gene. This CDR3 contains 16 residues. The CDR3 region is CASSPGGSATNEKLFF. CDR3 DNA sequence: TGTGCCAGCTCACCCGGGGGTTCCGCAACTAATGAAAAACTGTTTTTT.

The V and J genes are TRBV11-3 and TRBJ2-2; D gene ambiguous. V dropped 5 bases and J dropped 5 bases, with 9 bases sitting between them. The germline V gene encodes CDR1 SGHNT and CDR2 YENEEA. This CDR3 has 13 amino acids. The CDR3 loop reads CASSPGGTGELFF. The CDR3 nucleotides are TGTGCCAGCAGCCCAGGTGGGACCGGGGAGCTGTTTTTT.

This clone was counted once. The V and J genes are TRBV19 and TRBJ2-7, with TRBD2 as a possible D gene (6 bases). The V and J ends lost 3 bases and 0 bases respectively, with 12 bases between them. CDR1 and CDR2 (germline): LNHDA, SQIVND (reference sequence). This CDR3 has 15 residues. This chain's CDR3 is CASSMEGPISYEQYF. For the CDR3, the DNA is TGTGCCAGTAGTATGGAGGGCCCCATCTCCTACGAGCAGTACTTC. Full variable domain (remainder filled in from reference TRBV19 and TRBJ2-7): DGGITQSPKYLFRKEGQNVTLSCEQNLNHDAMYWYRQDPGQGLRLIYYSQIVNDFQKGDIAEGYSVSREKKESFPLTVTSAQKNPTAFYLCASSMEGPISYEQYFGPGTRLTVT.